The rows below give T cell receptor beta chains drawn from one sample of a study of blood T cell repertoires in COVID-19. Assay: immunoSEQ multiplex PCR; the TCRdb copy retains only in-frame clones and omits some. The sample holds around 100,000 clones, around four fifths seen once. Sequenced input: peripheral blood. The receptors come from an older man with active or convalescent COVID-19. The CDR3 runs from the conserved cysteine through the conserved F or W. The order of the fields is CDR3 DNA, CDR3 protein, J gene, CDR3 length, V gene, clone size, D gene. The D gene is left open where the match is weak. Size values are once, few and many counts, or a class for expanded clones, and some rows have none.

CDR3 DNA: TGTGCCAGCAGCCACGGACAGGGAAATACCTACAATGAGCAGTTCTTC
CDR3 protein: CASSHGQGNTYNEQFF
J gene: TRBJ2-1
CDR3 length: 16
V gene: TRBV14
clone size: once
D gene: TRBD1

CDR3 DNA: TGTGCCATCAAAACTCCGGGGGGCACTGAAGCTTTCTTT
CDR3 protein: CAIKTPGGTEAFF
J gene: TRBJ1-1
CDR3 length: 13
V gene: TRBV10-3
clone size: few
D gene: NA

CDR3 DNA: TGCGCCAGCAGCCCCTTTTTGGTAGCGGGGACCACAGATACGCAGTATTTT
CDR3 protein: CASSPFLVAGTTDTQYF
J gene: TRBJ2-3
CDR3 length: 17
V gene: TRBV4-1
clone size: NA
D gene: TRBD2

CDR3 DNA: TGTGCCAGCAGCCGGGACAACTCTGGAAACACCATATATTTT
CDR3 protein: CASSRDNSGNTIYF
J gene: TRBJ1-3
CDR3 length: 14
V gene: TRBV6-5
clone size: NA
D gene: NA

CDR3 DNA: TGTGCCAGCAGCGGACATGGACAGGGGTCGGAAAAACTGTTTTTT
CDR3 protein: CASSGHGQGSEKLFF
J gene: TRBJ1-4
CDR3 length: 15
V gene: TRBV9
clone size: NA
D gene: TRBD1

CDR3 DNA: TGTGCCAGCAGTTACTCGACCAGGGGGTTCGGCACAGATACGCAGTATTTT
CDR3 protein: CASSYSTRGFGTDTQYF
J gene: TRBJ2-3
CDR3 length: 17
V gene: TRBV6-2/TRBV6-3
clone size: NA
D gene: TRBD1

CDR3 DNA: TGTGCCAGCAGTCGACAGGTGAATCAGCCCCAGCATTTT
CDR3 protein: CASSRQVNQPQHF
J gene: TRBJ1-5
CDR3 length: 13
V gene: TRBV3-1/TRBV3-2
clone size: NA
D gene: NA

CDR3 DNA: TGTGCCAGCAGCCATACCCGGACAGGGAACTATGGCTACACCTTC
CDR3 protein: CASSHTRTGNYGYTF
J gene: TRBJ1-2
CDR3 length: 15
V gene: TRBV4-2
clone size: NA
D gene: TRBD1

CDR3 DNA: TGTGCCAGCAGCTTAGTCCCAGGACAGGGTGGCGGCTACACCTTC
CDR3 protein: CASSLVPGQGGGYTF
J gene: TRBJ1-2
CDR3 length: 15
V gene: TRBV7-8
clone size: NA
D gene: TRBD1

CDR3 DNA: TGTGCCAGCAGCCCCTGGACAGGGCTTAACACTGAAGCTTTCTTT
CDR3 protein: CASSPWTGLNTEAFF
J gene: TRBJ1-1
CDR3 length: 15
V gene: TRBV11-2
clone size: NA
D gene: TRBD1

CDR3 DNA: TGTGCCAGCTCAACAAACAGGGATTCACCCCTCCACTTT
CDR3 protein: CASSTNRDSPLHF
J gene: TRBJ1-6
CDR3 length: 13
V gene: TRBV18
clone size: NA
D gene: NA

CDR3 DNA: TGTGCCAGCAGCTCGACCGGGACAGGTGAGCCAGATACGCAGTATTTT
CDR3 protein: CASSSTGTGEPDTQYF
J gene: TRBJ2-3
CDR3 length: 16
V gene: TRBV13
clone size: once
D gene: TRBD1